One TCR beta chain is described in this entry. The antigen is unknown. This CDR3 is 17 amino acids long. With 5 bases removed from V and 2 bases from J, the gap between germline ends came to 21 bases. Germline assignment: CDR1 SGHTA and CDR2 FQGTGA. The sample belongs to a study of T cells after yellow fever vaccination. Study-level background: Low-cell-number fractions underwent preparation using SMART-Seq v4 Ultra Low Input.

Study results and caveats: Clones from primary vaccination mostly reappeared after the booster (around 96% CD4, approximately 86% CD8). Weaker overall, the secondary response nonetheless peaked faster (day 5 versus 15).

TCRdb re-called the 5' RACE reads with MiXCR, one entry per CDR3 protein. The sample holds under 550,000 distinct CDR3 sequences; around a fifth are singletons and the top ten take around 16%. The TCR originated in a man aged 18 to 29 who received the YFV17D yellow fever vaccine. V and J are TRBV7-3 and TRBJ1-1, with a weak D call TRBD1 (5 bases). This specimen consisted of PBMCs, obtained roughly 20 days after the first yellow fever vaccination. The CDR3 spells CASSPGPQGRRNTEAFF. DNA for the CDR3: TGTGCCAGCAGCCCCGGGCCCCAGGGACGTAGAAACACTGAAGCTTTCTTT.